What follows are 13 T cell receptor beta chains derived from one specimen sequenced in a study of CD8+CD57+ T cells in acquired aplastic anemia. Profiling that covered TCR beta VDJ and CDR3 relied on genomic DNA as its template. TCRdb re-called the reads through MiXCR, storing one row per CDR3 protein. The profile shows about 220,000 distinct CDR3 sequences, 30% to 35% of them singletons. The material sequenced was sorted CD4+, CD8+, or CD8+CD57+ T cells (not recorded which) from PBMCs. The source is a human donor in good health, serving as a control.

This clonotype was recorded a few times. The chain couples TRBV7-2 to TRBJ2-7; 12 bases map to TRBD1. Trimming at V came to 5 bases and at J to 3 bases, leaving 5 bases not matched to a gene. CDR1 and CDR2 from the germline V gene are SGHTA and FQGNSA. This CDR3 contains 15 residues. The CDR3 DNA reads as TGTGCCAGCAGCCGGGACAGGGGGCCCTTCTACGAGCAGTACTTC. It yields the protein CASSRDRGPFYEQYF.

CDR3: CASTAYPEAFF. The CDR3 DNA follows: TGTGCCAGTACCGCATATCCGGAAGCTTTCTTT. V and J are TRBV19 and TRBJ1-1, with D unclear. This CDR3 region has 11 residues. Germline assignment: CDR1 LNHDA and CDR2 SQIVND (reference sequence). Trimming shortened V by 7 bases and J by 8 bases, and 11 bases separated the two germline ends.

This clonotype was observed a few times. The gene calls are TRBV27 and TRBJ1-4, with 9 bases that match TRBD1. CDR3 size: 15 residues. V was pared by 5 bases and J by 8 bases, with 9 bases of the junction left unmatched. Germline CDR1 reads MNHEY; CDR2 reads SMNVEV (reference sequence). The CDR3 here is CASSPSGTGSEKLFF. The CDR3 bases are TGTGCCAGCAGTCCCTCCGGGACAGGGTCGGAAAAACTGTTTTTT. The entire variable domain, with the rest obtained from reference TRBV27 and TRBJ1-4, is as follows: EAQVTQNPRYLITVTGKKLTVTCSQNMNHEYMSWYRQDPGLGLRQIYYSMNVEVTDKGDVPEGYKVSRKEKRNFPLILESPSPNQTSLYFCASSPSGTGSEKLFFGSGTQLSVL.

This clonotype has just one count. The rearrangement links TRBV12-3 or TRBV12-4 to TRBJ2-2; D gene unclear. The CDR3 covers 14 residues. Trimming cost V 2 bases and J 3 bases, with 7 bases left between them. The CDR3 nucleotides are TGTGCCAGCAGTTTAACGCCTCACACCGGGGAGCTGTTTTTT. This codes for CASSLTPHTGELFF.

This clonotype was recorded many times. The chain joins TRBV7-6 to TRBJ2-5; the D is unclear. The CDR3 has 12 amino acids. Trimming pared 1 base from V and 0 bases from J, leaving 0 bases between. CDR1 is SGHVS, CDR2 FNYEAQ, per germline. The CDR3 loop is CASSLDQETQYF. Written as DNA, the CDR3 is TGTGCCAGCAGCTTAGACCAAGAGACCCAGTACTTC.

The chain couples TRBV15 to TRBJ1-5; tentative D call: TRBD1 (6 bases). The germline CDR1 and CDR2 sequences are LNHNV and YYDKDF (reference sequence). The ends were cut back, 3 bases at V and 0 bases at J, with 12 bases in the middle. CDR3 length: 16 residues. CDR3 nucleotide sequence: TGTGCCACCAGCAGGGGGGCCCCGTTTAGCAATCAGCCCCAGCATTTT. Its translation is CATSRGAPFSNQPQHF.

This clonotype was counted a few times. The V and J genes are TRBV5-1 and TRBJ2-7; 11 nucleotides agree with TRBD2. The V gene end was trimmed by 0 bases and the J gene end by 10 bases; junction bases not matched to a gene: 6. The CDR3 covers 14 residues. Germline V gene data show CDR1 as SGHRS and CDR2 as YFSETQ. The CDR3 DNA reads as TGCGCCAGCAGCTTGGCTCCTAGCGGGAGGCCTCAGTACTTC. This gives the protein CASSLAPSGRPQYF.

The rearrangement uses TRBV6-1 and TRBJ1-4; maybe TRBD1 (5 bases). The CDR3 length is 16 residues. The germline V gene has CDR1 MNHNS and CDR2 SASEGT. Trimming took 6 bases from V and 0 from J, leaving 14 bases between them. CDR3 sequence: CASRQGDGATNEKLFF. CDR3 nucleotide sequence: TGTGCCAGCAGGCAGGGCGACGGTGCAACTAATGAAAAACTGTTTTTT.

V is TRBV9 and J is TRBJ1-4, with 8 bases matching TRBD1. Germline V lookup: CDR1 SGDLS, CDR2 YYNGEE. The V gene end was trimmed by 4 bases and the J gene end by 10 bases; junction bases not matched to a gene: 9. The CDR3 totals 14 residues. This CDR3 reads CASSRTGLHGKLFF. The CDR3 DNA follows: TGTGCCAGCAGCCGGACAGGGCTTCATGGAAAACTGTTTTTT.

A word on this clonotype: This sequence may be a read error, since a much larger clone differs from it by one base. V is TRBV5-4 and J is TRBJ1-2; 12 nucleotides align to TRBD1. CDR1 is SGHNT, CDR2 YYREEE, per germline (reference sequence). The CDR3 spans 14 residues. This CDR3 is CAGSLGQGAYGYTF. CDR3 nucleotides: TGTGCCGGCAGCTTGGGACAGGGGGCTTATGGCTACACCTTC.

V usage is TRBV3-1 and J usage is TRBJ2-5, with D tentatively TRBD1 (6 bases). Germline CDR1 is LGHDT and CDR2 is YNNKEL (reference sequence). The V end lost 6 bases, the J end lost 2 bases, and 13 bases lay between the germline ends. This CDR3 spans 14 amino acids. CDR3 sequence (DNA): TGTGCCAGCAGGTCACAGGGATTACAAGAGACCCAGTACTTC. Translating it yields CASRSQGLQETQYF.

This clonotype was found many times. The CDR3 spells CASFSGWGLEQYF. The CDR3, as DNA: TGTGCCAGCTTCAGCGGGTGGGGACTCGAGCAGTACTTC. The V call is TRBV6-1, the J call TRBJ2-7; D is possibly TRBD2 (6 bases). This CDR3 is built from 13 residues. V was pared by 8 bases and J by 6 bases, with 17 bases between. Germline-derived CDR1 and CDR2 are MNHNS and SASEGT.

The gene calls are TRBV5-4 and TRBJ1-5; possibly TRBD1 for D (6 bases). Trimming took off 5 bases at V and 8 bases at J, with 11 bases between the two ends. The CDR3 loop spans 12 amino acids. From germline, CDR1 is SGHNT and CDR2 YYREEE (reference sequence). For the CDR3, the DNA is TGTGCCAGCAGTTTGAGGGGGGAGCCCCAGCATTTT. Translated: CASSLRGEPQHF.